A single sample is the source of the 14 T cell receptor beta chains below, sequenced in a study of blood T cell repertoires in COVID-19. Generated by immunoSEQ multiplex PCR, the TCRdb table keeps only in-frame clones and is missing some. The sample lists roughly 180,000 clones; under 85% were seen once. The sample consisted of peripheral blood. These TCRs come from a man older than 75 with COVID-19, enrolled during active disease.

This chain links TRBV7-2 with TRBJ2-5, with D uncertain. CDR1 is SGHTA, CDR2 FQGNSA, per germline. The CDR3 runs to 13 residues. The ends were cut back, 6 bases at V and 4 bases at J, with 12 bases in the middle. In DNA, the CDR3 is TGTGCCAGCAGTCTAGTGGTCCCAGAGACCCAGTACTTC. It is translated as CASSLVVPETQYF.

The chain is built from TRBV19 and TRBJ1-6; D unresolved. The CDR3 runs 15 residues. From germline, CDR1 is LNHDA and CDR2 SQIVND (reference sequence). V lost 6 bases, J lost 7 bases, and 16 bases lay in between. Here the CDR3 DNA reads TGTGCCAGTAGCACCACATCCGCGGGGAATTCACCCCTCCACTTT. It specifies CASSTTSAGNSPLHF. Looking up the rest from reference TRBV19 and TRBJ1-6 gives the full variable domain: DGGITQSPKYLFRKEGQNVTLSCEQNLNHDAMYWYRQDPGQGLRLIYYSQIVNDFQKGDIAEGYSVSREKKESFPLTVTSAQKNPTAFYLCASSTTSAGNSPLHFGNGTRLTVT.

The chain uses TRBV5-1 and TRBJ2-3; perhaps TRBD2 as D (5 bases). V lost 0 bases to trimming and J lost 5 bases, with 10 bases between them. The length of the CDR3 is 14 residues. CDR1 SGHRS and CDR2 YFSETQ come from the germline V gene. In DNA form, the CDR3 reads TGCGCCAGCAGCTTGGCGGGGAGAGGAGATACGCAGTATTTT. Translating it yields CASSLAGRGDTQYF.

J is TRBJ1-2 and V is TRBV19; 7 bases line up with TRBD1. Trimming cost V 6 bases and J 4 bases; bases outside gene matches: 14. From germline, CDR1 is LNHDA and CDR2 SQIVND (reference sequence). The CDR3 runs 16 residues. CDR3 loop: CASSTKGQTRSYGYTF. CDR3 bases: TGTGCCAGTAGCACCAAGGGACAGACTCGATCCTATGGCTACACCTTC. The variable domain in full, completed from reference TRBV19 and TRBJ1-2, reads DGGITQSPKYLFRKEGQNVTLSCEQNLNHDAMYWYRQDPGQGLRLIYYSQIVNDFQKGDIAEGYSVSREKKESFPLTVTSAQKNPTAFYLCASSTKGQTRSYGYTFGSGTRLTVV.

This chain links TRBV6-5 with TRBJ1-6; a weak D match, TRBD1 (5 bases). Germline V gene data show CDR1 as MNHEY and CDR2 as SVGAGI. With 8 bases removed from V and 7 bases from J, the gap between germline ends came to 9 bases. This CDR3 spans 12 amino acids. The DNA for the CDR3 is TGTGCCAGCGGACGGACAAATTCACCCCTCCACTTT. Its protein is CASGRTNSPLHF.

As DNA, the CDR3 is TGTGCCAGCAGCTTAGGGTCCAGCGGTAATTCACCCCTCCACTTT. Its translation: CASSLGSSGNSPLHF. This chain links TRBV11-2 with TRBJ1-6; D ambiguous. Germline V gives CDR1 SGHAT, CDR2 FQNNGV. CDR3 length: 15 residues. V lost 1 base, J lost 6 bases, and 10 bases lay in between.

The rearrangement uses TRBV5-1 and TRBJ2-3; D might be TRBD2 (7 bases). Trimming removed 6 bases at V and 2 bases at J, with 16 bases between. Germline CDR1 reads SGHRS; CDR2 reads YFSETQ. The CDR3 length is 15 residues. CDR3 coding DNA: TGCGCCAGCACCGCGAGGGGGGGAACCACAGATACGCAGTATTTT. Translating it yields CASTARGGTTDTQYF.

This chain connects TRBV5-6 to TRBJ2-7; TRBD1 aligns across 10 bases. Unmatched junction bases numbered 3, after V lost 4 bases and J lost 2 bases. There are 14 residues in the CDR3. Per germline, CDR1 SGHDT and CDR2 YYEEEE. In DNA form, the CDR3 reads TGTGCCAGCAGCCCCGGGACAGGGGCCTACGAGCAGTACTTC. It is translated as CASSPGTGAYEQYF.

The genes are TRBV10-3 and TRBJ1-5; no definite D call. V was pared by 0 bases and J by 5 bases, with 8 bases between. This CDR3 has 14 residues. Germline-derived CDR1 and CDR2 are ENHRY and SYGVKD. The CDR3 sequence: CAISESREDQPQHF. In DNA, the CDR3 is TGTGCCATCAGTGAGTCGAGGGAAGATCAGCCCCAGCATTTT.

The chain combines TRBV15 with TRBJ1-4; 9 bases line up with TRBD1. V lost 3 bases to trimming and J lost 9 bases; unmatched junction nucleotides: 8. Looked up from germline, CDR1 is LNHNV and CDR2 is YYDKDF (reference sequence). The CDR3 extends over 15 amino acids. The chain's CDR3 is CATSSGTQGAKKLFF. The CDR3 DNA is TGTGCCACCAGCAGCGGGACACAGGGGGCGAAAAAACTGTTTTTT. The full variable domain, with the rest looked up from reference TRBV15 and TRBJ1-4, is DAMVIQNPRYQVTQFGKPVTLSCSQTLNHNVMYWYQQKSSQAPKLLFHYYDKDFNNEADTPDNFQSRRPNTSFCFLDIRSPGLGDTAMYLCATSSGTQGAKKLFFGSGTQLSVL.

The CDR3 DNA sequence: TGTGCCAGCAGCCCTGGGCCCCCGATTCAGTATTTT. Its translation: CASSPGPPIQYF. This chain uses TRBV7-8 with TRBJ2-3; D is undetermined. Trimming pared 5 bases from V and 12 bases from J, leaving 15 bases between. Germline lookup yields CDR1 SGHVS and CDR2 FQNEAQ. The CDR3 totals 12 residues.

This chain connects TRBV11-1 to TRBJ1-1; TRBD1 agrees at 10 bases. CDR1 is SGHAT and CDR2 is FQDESV in the germline V gene (reference sequence). The CDR3 covers 12 residues. Trimming removed 4 bases from V and 7 bases from J; junction bases left unmatched: 0. CDR3 in amino acids: CASSWDRGEAFF. DNA of the CDR3: TGTGCCAGCAGCTGGGACAGGGGTGAAGCTTTCTTT.

The CDR3 nucleotides are TGTGCCAGCAGCCAAGAGGAATTGACAGGGGGCCGATATAGCAATCAGCCCCAGCATTTT. Encoded protein: CASSQEELTGGRYSNQPQHF. V gene TRBV21-1 combines with J gene TRBJ1-5; no check of the table's D call, TRBD1, against the DNA was made. TRBV21-1 is a listed pseudogene. The CDR3 contains 20 residues.

This clone was detected only once. This sequence joins TRBV4-2 and TRBJ2-7, with 9 bases matching TRBD1. J gave up 0 bases and V 1 base, and 10 bases lay outside the gene matches. The CDR3 totals 18 residues. From germline, CDR1 is LGHNA and CDR2 YNFKEQ. In nucleotides, the CDR3 is TGTGCCAGCAGCCAAGGGGGAGCCGGGACAGGGAGCTCCTACGAGCAGTACTTC. It translates to CASSQGGAGTGSSYEQYF.